Each of the 16 T cell receptor beta chains below was sequenced from the same sample in a study of blood T cell repertoires in COVID-19 (dated by TCRdb to the early 2020s). The library was obtained by the immunoSEQ multiplex PCR assay. TCRdb mirrors the immuneACCESS table, restricted to in-frame sequences. Some clones are absent from its copies; in checked studies, under half trace to an unresolved V gene, and the reason for the others is unknown. In this sample the table shows hundreds of thousands of clones, roughly 88% of which occur a single time. The ten most abundant clones make up about 2.1% of the sample. What was sequenced was PBMCs or T cells enriched from blood (not recorded which). All receptors come from a woman aged 35 to 49 with acute COVID-19.

The table lists this clone with a few counts. The V gene is TRBV7-2, the J gene TRBJ1-5; possible D gene TRBD1, 5 bases. Trimming left V 8 bases short and J 2 bases short, with 10 bases between. This CDR3 spans 13 amino acids. Per the germline V gene, CDR1 is SGHTA and CDR2 is FQGNSA. CDR3 residues: CASAGGRNQPQHF. CDR3 nucleotides: TGTGCCAGCGCGGGGGGTCGCAATCAGCCCCAGCATTTT.

V is TRBV7-2 and J is TRBJ2-7; D is uncertain. The CDR3 length is 14 residues. V gave up 5 bases and J gave up 2 bases, with 13 bases separating them. Looked up from germline, CDR1 is SGHTA and CDR2 is FQGNSA. CDR3 coding DNA: TGTGCCAGCAGCCTACAACCTGGGCCCTACGAGCAGTACTTC. This codes for CASSLQPGPYEQYF.

The chain couples TRBV10-3 to TRBJ2-7; 8 nucleotides line up with TRBD1. The CDR3 contains 14 residues. Germline CDR1 ENHRY, CDR2 SYGVKD. With V trimmed by 7 bases and J by 5 bases, 10 bases remained unmatched. In nucleotides, the CDR3 is TGTGCCATCAAATCGACAGGGGTTACCCACGAGCAGTACTTC. The encoded protein is CAIKSTGVTHEQYF.

This chain uses TRBV5-6 with TRBJ2-1; 10 bases map to TRBD2. CDR1 and CDR2 (germline): SGHDT, YYEEEE. V was pared by 2 bases and J by 1 base, with 3 bases of the junction left unmatched. The CDR3 is 16 amino acids. In nucleotides, the CDR3 is TGTGCCAGCAGCTTCTTAGCGGGGGGTTCCTACAATGAGCAGTTCTTC. This codes for CASSFLAGGSYNEQFF. Full variable domain (missing parts from reference TRBV5-6 and TRBJ2-1): DAGVTQSPTHLIKTRGQQVTLRCSPKSGHDTVSWYQQALGQGPQFIFQYYEEEERQRGNFPDRFSGHQFPNYSSELNVNALLLGDSALYLCASSFLAGGSYNEQFFGPGTRLTVL.

The rearrangement links TRBV25-1 to TRBJ2-3; 7 bases agree with TRBD2. The V segment lost 3 bases and the J segment 1 base; nucleotides outside the gene matches: 7. CDR3 length equals 16 residues. The germline V gene has CDR1 MGHDK and CDR2 SYGVNS. The CDR3 protein is CASSDFSGSGTDTQYF. CDR3 DNA sequence: TGTGCCAGCAGTGACTTTAGCGGGTCTGGCACAGATACGCAGTATTTT.

The chain recombines TRBV24-1 with TRBJ2-7, with 7 bases matching TRBD1. V trimming: 5 bases; J trimming: 2 bases; junction bases outside the gene matches: 5. Per germline, CDR1 KGHDR and CDR2 SFDVKD. CDR3 length: 14 amino acids. The CDR3 region is CATSANRGPYEQYF. CDR3 nucleotide sequence: TGTGCCACCAGTGCCAACAGGGGTCCCTACGAGCAGTACTTC.

The rearrangement uses TRBV5-1 and TRBJ2-3, with 10 nucleotides matching TRBD2. The ends lost 3 bases at V and 2 bases at J; junction bases unmatched: 9. CDR3 length: 17 amino acids. Germline assignment: CDR1 SGHRS and CDR2 YFSETQ. This chain's CDR3 is CASSSRGSGGHTDTQYF. CDR3 DNA: TGCGCCAGCAGCTCCCGAGGTAGCGGGGGGCACACAGATACGCAGTATTTT.

This clone was detected ten times or more. CDR3 protein: CASSPQGLAGGRNGELFF. The CDR3 DNA reads as TGTGCCAGCAGCCCCCAGGGACTAGCGGGGGGGCGGAACGGGGAGCTGTTTTTT. The chain joins TRBV4-2 to TRBJ2-2; 16 bases are a match to TRBD2. The CDR3 contains 18 residues. Per the germline V gene, CDR1 is LGHNA and CDR2 is YNFKEQ. J gave up 7 bases and V 4 bases, and 9 bases lay outside the gene matches.

This CDR3 is CASSYGYEARGYNEKLFF. CDR3 bases: TGTGCCAGCAGTTATGGTTACGAGGCCAGGGGGTATAATGAAAAACTGTTTTTT. The chain is built from TRBV6-2 or TRBV6-3 and TRBJ1-4; the match to TRBD1 covers 7 bases. Germline V CDR1 and CDR2: MNHEY, SVGEGT. J was trimmed by 4 bases and V by 3 bases; bases with no gene match: 14. The CDR3 length is 18 residues.

V usage is TRBV4-1 and J usage is TRBJ1-2; D unresolved. The CDR3 sequence is 15 residues long. With 0 bases removed from V and 0 bases from J, the gap between germline ends came to 8 bases. Looked up from germline, CDR1 is MGHRA and CDR2 is YSYEKL. CDR3 protein: CASSQERLANYGYTF. CDR3 nucleotides: TGCGCCAGCAGCCAAGAACGGTTAGCTAACTATGGCTACACCTTC.

This clone has more than one count but fewer than ten. V and J are TRBV19 and TRBJ2-1; no firm D call. V lost 7 bases to trimming and J lost 0 bases, with 13 bases between them. In germline, CDR1 is LNHDA, CDR2 SQIVND (reference sequence). The CDR3 covers 15 residues. CDR3 DNA: TGTGCCAGTACCCCCGTGGTTAGCTCCTACAATGAGCAGTTCTTC. This translates into CASTPVVSSYNEQFF.

This clone was detected only once. J is TRBJ2-3 and V is TRBV6-4, with 7 bases identical to TRBD2. V shed 3 bases, J shed 3 bases, and the junction held 3 bases outside the gene matches. The CDR3 has 14 residues. Germline V gene lookup returns CDR1 MRHNA and CDR2 SNTAGT. CDR3 loop: CASSEQGGTDTQYF. CDR3 DNA sequence: TGTGCCAGCAGTGAGCAGGGAGGGACAGATACGCAGTATTTT.

This clone was recorded only once. The CDR3 bases are TGTGCCAGCAGCTTAGCACAGGGTGGGGAAAAACTGTTTTTT. Its protein product is CASSLAQGGEKLFF. The J gene is TRBJ1-4, the V gene TRBV7-9, with D perhaps matching TRBD1 (6 bases). Between the trimmed V and J ends, which lost 0 bases and 8 bases, there was a span of 10 bases. The CDR3 consists of 14 residues. The germline CDR1 and CDR2 sequences are SEHNR and FQNEAQ (reference sequence).

The chain recombines TRBV27 with TRBJ2-3; 8 nucleotides agree with TRBD2. The CDR3 runs to 19 residues. Germline V gene data show CDR1 as MNHEY and CDR2 as SMNVEV (reference sequence). V gave up 0 bases and J gave up 0 bases; unmatched junction bases: 11. The CDR3 DNA reads as TGTGCCAGCAGTTTATCCTCCCGGTTAGCGGGGCCGAGCACAGATACGCAGTATTTT. Its protein is CASSLSSRLAGPSTDTQYF.

This clone was observed a single time. The V and J genes are TRBV7-9 and TRBJ1-4; 9 nucleotides match TRBD1. CDR3 length: 16 amino acids. V gave up 5 bases and J gave up 3 bases; unmatched junction bases: 7. Germline CDR1 SEHNR, CDR2 FQNEAQ (reference sequence). In DNA, the CDR3 is TGTGCCAGCAGCCCGGACAGGGGTCAGGCTAATGAAAAACTGTTTTTT. Its protein product is CASSPDRGQANEKLFF.

Here the CDR3 DNA reads TGCGCCAGCAGCTCAAAGGGACTAGCGGGGGTCAACTCTGGGGCCAACGTCCTGACTTTC. Amino acids: CASSSKGLAGVNSGANVLTF. The rearrangement joins TRBV5-1 to TRBJ2-6; 14 nucleotides match TRBD2. CDR1 is SGHRS and CDR2 is YFSETQ in the germline V gene. The ends lost 3 bases at V and 0 bases at J; junction bases unmatched: 8. There are 20 residues in the CDR3. The full variable domain, in which reference TRBV5-1 and TRBJ2-6 provide the parts outside the CDR3, is KAGVTQTPRYLIKTRGQQVTLSCSPISGHRSVSWYQQTPGQGLQFLFEYFSETQRNKGNFPGRFSGRQFSNSRSEMNVSTLELGDSALYLCASSSKGLAGVNSGANVLTFGAGSRLTVL.